Detailed here is one T cell receptor (beta chain). Its matching antigen is unknown. The sample originates from a study of STAT3 mutations in large granular lymphocyte leukemia. Study results and caveats: Clonal expansion was inferred from samples taken at other timepoints. Every T-cell large granular lymphocyte leukemia patient had at least one immunodominant TCR beta clonotype.

Sequencing used immunoSEQ multiplex PCR; TCRdb keeps in-frame clones, though not all of them. This table holds approximately 15,000 clones, 80% to 95% found once. Input material: peripheral blood mononuclear cells. This receptor was obtained from a woman aged 50 to 60 with T-cell large granular lymphocyte leukemia. Some clones in this sample may be carry-over from other donors' samples.

CDR3 sequence: CASETSGTDTQYF. DNA for the CDR3: TGTGCCAGCGAGACTAGCGGGACAGATACGCAGTATTTT. The V and J genes are TRBV2 and TRBJ2-3, with 10 bases that match TRBD2. The length of the CDR3 is 13 residues. The trim removed 8 bases at V and 3 bases at J, leaving 2 bases unmatched. The germline V gene encodes CDR1 SNHLY and CDR2 FYNNEI.